This T cell receptor beta chain was profiled in a study of OX40 agonist ivuxolimab in advanced cancers. Germline CDR1 is WNHNN and CDR2 is SYGVQD (reference sequence). With 3 bases removed from V and 0 bases from J, the gap between germline ends came to 11 bases. CDR3 length: 15 amino acids. The data were produced by immunoSEQ multiplex PCR, yet TCRdb's version contains in-frame clones alone and is incomplete. Of about 80,000 clones listed, 87% are singletons. V and J are TRBV10-1 and TRBJ1-1, with D possibly being TRBD1 (5 bases). The sequence derives from an adult with an advanced solid tumor such as melanoma, head and neck, liver or kidney cancer. The sequenced sample was CD4+ or CD8+ T cells sorted from blood, obtained in a trial of the OX40 agonist ivuxolimab. CDR3 DNA sequence: TGCGCCAGCAGTGACCCGGGGGTACTGAACACTGAAGCTTTCTTT. Its protein product is CASSDPGVLNTEAFF.